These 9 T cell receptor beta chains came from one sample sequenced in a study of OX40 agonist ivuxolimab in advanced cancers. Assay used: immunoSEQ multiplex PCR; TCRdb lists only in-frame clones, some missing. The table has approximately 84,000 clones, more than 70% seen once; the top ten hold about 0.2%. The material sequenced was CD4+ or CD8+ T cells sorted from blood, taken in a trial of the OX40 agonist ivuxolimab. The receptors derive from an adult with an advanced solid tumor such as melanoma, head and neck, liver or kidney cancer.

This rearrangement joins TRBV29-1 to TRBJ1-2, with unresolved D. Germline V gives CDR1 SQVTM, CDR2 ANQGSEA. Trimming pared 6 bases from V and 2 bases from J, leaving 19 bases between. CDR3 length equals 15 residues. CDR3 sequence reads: CSVSKLGLGNYGYTF. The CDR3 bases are TGCAGCGTCTCGAAGCTGGGTTTAGGGAACTATGGCTACACCTTC.

For the CDR3, the DNA is TGTGCCAGTAGTAAGCCGGGACAATGGGAAAAACTGTTTTTT. This codes for CASSKPGQWEKLFF. The genes are TRBV19 and TRBJ1-4; perhaps TRBD1 as D (6 bases). Germline-derived CDR1 and CDR2 are LNHDA and SQIVND (reference sequence). The ends were cut back, 4 bases at V and 8 bases at J, with 14 bases in the middle. This CDR3 is 14 amino acids long. Supplemented by reference TRBV19 and TRBJ1-4, the full variable domain reads DGGITQSPKYLFRKEGQNVTLSCEQNLNHDAMYWYRQDPGQGLRLIYYSQIVNDFQKGDIAEGYSVSREKKESFPLTVTSAQKNPTAFYLCASSKPGQWEKLFFGSGTQLSVL.

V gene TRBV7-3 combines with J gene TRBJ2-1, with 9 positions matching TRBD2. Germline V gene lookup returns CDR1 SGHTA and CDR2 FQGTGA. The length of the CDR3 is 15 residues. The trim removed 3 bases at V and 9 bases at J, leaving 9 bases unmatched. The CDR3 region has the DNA TGTGCCAGCAGCTTCGGGGGGACTAGCTCCTCTGAGCAGTTCTTC. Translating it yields CASSFGGTSSSEQFF.

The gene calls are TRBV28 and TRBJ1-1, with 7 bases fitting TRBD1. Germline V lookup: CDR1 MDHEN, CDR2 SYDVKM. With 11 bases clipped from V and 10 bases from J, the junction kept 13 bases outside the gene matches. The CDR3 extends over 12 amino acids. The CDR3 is CAAQGGPRGAFF. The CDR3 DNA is TGTGCCGCTCAGGGGGGCCCTAGAGGAGCTTTCTTT.

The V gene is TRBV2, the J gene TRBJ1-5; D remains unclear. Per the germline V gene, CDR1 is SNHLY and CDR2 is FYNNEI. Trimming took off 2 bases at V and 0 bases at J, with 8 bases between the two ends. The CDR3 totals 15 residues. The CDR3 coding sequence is TGTGCCAGCAGTGAATACACCTTTAGCAATCAGCCCCAGCATTTT. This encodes CASSEYTFSNQPQHF. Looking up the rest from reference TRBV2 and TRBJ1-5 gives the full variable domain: EPEVTQTPSHQVTQMGQEVILRCVPISNHLYFYWYRQILGQKVEFLVSFYNNEISEKSEIFDDQFSVERPDGSNFTLKIRSTKLEDSAMYFCASSEYTFSNQPQHFGDGTRLSIL.

CDR3 region: CASSKPTGNTEAFF. The CDR3 DNA is TGTGCCAGCAGCAAACCGACAGGGAACACTGAAGCTTTCTTT. The genes are TRBV5-4 and TRBJ1-1; weak D call: TRBD1 (6 bases). With 4 bases removed from V and 1 base from J, the gap between germline ends came to 11 bases. The CDR3 is 14 amino acids. The V gene's germline CDR1 is SGHNT and CDR2 YYREEE (reference sequence).

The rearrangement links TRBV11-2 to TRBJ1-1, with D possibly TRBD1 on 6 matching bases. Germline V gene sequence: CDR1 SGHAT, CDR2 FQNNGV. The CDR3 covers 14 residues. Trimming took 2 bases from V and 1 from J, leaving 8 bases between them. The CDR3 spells CASSLTGRNTEAFF. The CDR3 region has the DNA TGTGCCAGCAGCTTAACAGGGAGGAACACTGAAGCTTTCTTT.

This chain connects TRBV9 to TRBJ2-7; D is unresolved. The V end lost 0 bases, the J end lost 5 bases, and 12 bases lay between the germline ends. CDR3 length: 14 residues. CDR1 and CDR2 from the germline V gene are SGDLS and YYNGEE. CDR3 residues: CASSVAPGEDEQYF. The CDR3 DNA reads TGTGCCAGCAGCGTAGCGCCTGGTGAGGACGAGCAGTACTTC.

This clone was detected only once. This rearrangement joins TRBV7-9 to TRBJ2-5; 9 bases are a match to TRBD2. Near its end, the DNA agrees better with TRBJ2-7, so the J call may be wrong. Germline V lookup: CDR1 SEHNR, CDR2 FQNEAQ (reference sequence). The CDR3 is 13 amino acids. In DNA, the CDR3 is TGTGCCAGCAGTGGGCTAGCGGGATCCGAGCAGTACTTC. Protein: CASSGLAGSEQYF.